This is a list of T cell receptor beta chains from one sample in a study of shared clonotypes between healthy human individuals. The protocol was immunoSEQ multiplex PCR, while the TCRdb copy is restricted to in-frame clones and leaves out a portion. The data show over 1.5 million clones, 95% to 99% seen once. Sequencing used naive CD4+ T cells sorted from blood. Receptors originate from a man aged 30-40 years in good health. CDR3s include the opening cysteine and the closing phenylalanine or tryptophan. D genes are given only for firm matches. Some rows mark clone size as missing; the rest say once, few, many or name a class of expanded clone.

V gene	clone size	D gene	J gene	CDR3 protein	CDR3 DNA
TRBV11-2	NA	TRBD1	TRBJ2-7	CASSPPDRPYEQYF	TGTGCCAGCAGCCCTCCGGACAGGCCATACGAGCAGTACTTC
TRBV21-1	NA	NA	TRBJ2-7	CASSKVSNGTVSIFTYEQYF	TGTGCCAGCAGCAAAGTGAGCAACGGCACAGTCTCAATATTTACCTACGAGCAGTACTTC
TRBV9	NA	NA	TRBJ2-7	CASSVAALPYEQYF	TGTGCCAGCAGCGTAGCGGCCCTACCCTACGAGCAGTACTTC
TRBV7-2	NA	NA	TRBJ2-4	CASSLENIQYF	TGTGCCAGCAGCTTAGAAAACATTCAGTACTTC
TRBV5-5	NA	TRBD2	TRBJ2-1	CASSLLAGGHEQFF	TGTGCCAGCAGCTTGCTAGCGGGCGGACATGAGCAGTTCTTC
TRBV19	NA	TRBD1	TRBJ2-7	CASSSEGTVSYEQYF	TGTGCCAGTAGTTCCGAGGGGACAGTCTCCTACGAGCAGTACTTC
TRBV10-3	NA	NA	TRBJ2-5	CAISDNEETQYF	TGTGCCATCAGTGATAATGAAGAGACCCAGTACTTC
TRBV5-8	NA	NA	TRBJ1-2	CASLKDRGAYGYTF	TGTGCCAGTTTGAAGGACCGAGGCGCCTATGGCTACACCTTC
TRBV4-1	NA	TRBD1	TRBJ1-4	CASSEGDRRGGKLFF	TGCGCCAGCAGCGAAGGGGACAGGCGAGGCGGAAAACTGTTTTTT
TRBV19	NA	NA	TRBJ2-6	CASTTPGAGPQGANVLTF	TGTGCCAGTACTACACCTGGAGCCGGGCCTCAAGGGGCCAACGTCCTGACTTTC
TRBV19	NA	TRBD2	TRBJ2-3	CASSIRLAGVKSTDTQYF	TGTGCCAGTAGTATAAGACTAGCGGGAGTGAAAAGCACAGATACGCAGTATTTT
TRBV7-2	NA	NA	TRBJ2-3	CASSPIRSAGTQYF	TGTGCCAGCAGCCCCATACGTAGCGCCGGTACGCAGTATTTT
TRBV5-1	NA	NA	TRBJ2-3	CASSFSTDTQYF	TGCGCCAGCAGTTTCTCGACAGATACGCAGTATTTT
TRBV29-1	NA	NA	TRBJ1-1	CSAKRQSEAFF	TGCAGCGCTAAGAGGCAGTCTGAAGCTTTCTTT
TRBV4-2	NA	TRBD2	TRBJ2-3	CASSQEEVAGLNTQYF	TGTGCCAGCAGCCAAGAGGAAGTAGCGGGTTTGAATACGCAGTATTTT
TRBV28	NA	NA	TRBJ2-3	CASSFPQGTSSTDTQYF	TGTGCCAGCAGTTTCCCCCAGGGGACCTCCAGCACAGATACGCAGTATTTT
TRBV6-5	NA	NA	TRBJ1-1	CASREVMNTEAFF	TGTGCCAGCAGAGAGGTCATGAACACTGAAGCTTTCTTT
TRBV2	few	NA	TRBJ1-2	CARRISSYDGYTF	TGTGCCAGGAGGATCTCGTCCTATGACGGCTACACCTTC
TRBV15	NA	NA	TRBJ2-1	CATSRDSRAGNEQFF	TGTGCCACCAGCAGAGATTCCAGGGCGGGGAATGAGCAGTTCTTC
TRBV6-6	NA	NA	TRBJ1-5	CASSYTDSNQPQHF	TGTGCCAGCAGTTACACAGATAGCAATCAGCCCCAGCATTTT
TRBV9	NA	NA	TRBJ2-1	CASSLEGDPYNEQFF	TGTGCCAGCAGCTTAGAGGGAGACCCTTACAATGAGCAGTTCTTC
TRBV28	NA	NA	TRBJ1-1	CASTTQGSEAFF	TGTGCCAGCACCACTCAGGGGTCTGAAGCTTTCTTT
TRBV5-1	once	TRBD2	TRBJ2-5	CASNSQGRGGTQETQYF	TGCGCCAGCAACTCGCAAGGGCGGGGGGGGACCCAAGAGACCCAGTACTTC
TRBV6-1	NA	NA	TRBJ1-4	CASSRDKMNEKLFF	TGTGCCAGCAGTCGGGACAAGATGAATGAAAAACTGTTTTTT
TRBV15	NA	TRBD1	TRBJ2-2	CATSRDRVLANTGELFF	TGTGCCACCAGCAGGGACAGGGTCCTAGCGAACACCGGGGAGCTGTTTTTT